Listed below are T cell receptor beta chains from one sample, sequenced in a study of T cell responses to AZD1222 COVID-19 vaccine. Assay: immunoSEQ multiplex PCR; the TCRdb copy retains only in-frame clones and omits some. The sample includes some 200,000 clones, roughly 94% of them seen just once. The material sequenced was peripheral blood, taken 28 days after the second dose of the MenACWY control vaccine. The receptor set was obtained from an adult who received the MenACWY meningococcal vaccine as a control. Both conserved end residues are part of each CDR3. D genes are given only for firm matches. The size field is filled for only some rows; it gives once, few, many or a size class.

V	J	size	length	D	CDR3	DNA
TRBV7-3	TRBJ2-1	NA	17	TRBD2	CASSLVGTSAQVNEQFF	TGTGCCAGCAGCTTAGTAGGGACTAGCGCCCAGGTCAATGAGCAGTTCTTC
TRBV5-1	TRBJ2-5	NA	16	TRBD2	CASSLRGGGGEETQYF	TGCGCCAGCAGCTTGCGTGGTGGGGGGGGAGAAGAGACCCAGTACTTC
TRBV28	TRBJ1-3	NA	17	NA	CASSDRDWTLSGNTIYF	TGTGCCAGCAGTGACCGGGACTGGACCCTCTCTGGAAACACCATATATTTT
TRBV7-6	TRBJ2-7	NA	16	TRBD2	CASSFELAGGKREQYF	TGTGCCAGCAGCTTTGAGCTAGCGGGAGGGAAAAGGGAGCAGTACTTC
TRBV7-9	TRBJ2-7	NA	11	NA	CASSSAYEQYF	TGTGCCAGCAGCTCCGCCTACGAGCAGTACTTC
TRBV9	TRBJ1-3	once	14	NA	CASSIPGTGNTIYF	TGTGCCAGCAGCATTCCAGGGACTGGAAACACCATATATTTT
TRBV28	TRBJ2-3	NA	13	NA	CASSSPSTDTQYF	TGTGCCAGCAGTTCCCCTAGCACAGATACGCAGTATTTT
TRBV28	TRBJ1-3	NA	14	NA	CASGRGFSGNTIYF	TGTGCCAGCGGCCGTGGATTCTCTGGAAACACCATATATTTT
TRBV19	TRBJ2-7	NA	15	NA	CASSMRGTASYEQYF	TGTGCCAGTAGTATGAGGGGAACGGCCTCCTACGAGCAGTACTTC
TRBV7-3	TRBJ2-1	NA	14	TRBD1	CASSAGQGNSEQFF	TGTGCCAGCAGCGCCGGACAGGGAAACAGTGAGCAGTTCTTC
TRBV27	TRBJ1-5	NA	14	NA	CASSLSAANQPQHF	TGTGCCAGCAGTTTATCGGCAGCCAATCAGCCCCAGCATTTT
TRBV28	TRBJ2-7	NA	13	TRBD1	CASGQGAAYEQYF	TGTGCCAGCGGACAGGGGGCCGCCTACGAGCAGTACTTC
TRBV11-2	TRBJ2-3	NA	16	TRBD2	CASSLEASGRTDTQYF	TGTGCCAGCAGCTTAGAAGCTAGCGGGAGAACAGATACGCAGTATTTT